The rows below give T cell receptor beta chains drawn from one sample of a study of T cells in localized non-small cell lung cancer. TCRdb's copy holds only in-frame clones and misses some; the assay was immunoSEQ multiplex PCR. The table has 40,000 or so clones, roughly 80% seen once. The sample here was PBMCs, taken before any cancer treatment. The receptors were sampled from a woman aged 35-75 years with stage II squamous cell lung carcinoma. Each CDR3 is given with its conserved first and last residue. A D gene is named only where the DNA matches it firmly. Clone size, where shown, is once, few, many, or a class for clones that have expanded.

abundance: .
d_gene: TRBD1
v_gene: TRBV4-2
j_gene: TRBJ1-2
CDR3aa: CASSQEGGQGQGYTF
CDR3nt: TGTGCCAGCAGCCAAGAGGGGGGACAGGGGCAGGGCTACACCTTC

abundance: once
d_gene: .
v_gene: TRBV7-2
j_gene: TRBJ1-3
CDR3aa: CASSLGQGSGNTIYF
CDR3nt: TGTGCCAGCAGCTTAGGTCAGGGTTCCGGAAACACCATATATTTT

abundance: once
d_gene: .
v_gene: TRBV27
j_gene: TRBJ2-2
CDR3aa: CASRQGGIGAGELFF
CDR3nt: TGTGCCAGCAGGCAGGGGGGTATTGGTGCCGGGGAGCTGTTTTTT

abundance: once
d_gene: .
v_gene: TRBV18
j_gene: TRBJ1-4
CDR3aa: CASSSGPVSEKLFF
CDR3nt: TGTGCCAGCTCATCTGGCCCTGTCTCGGAAAAACTGTTTTTT

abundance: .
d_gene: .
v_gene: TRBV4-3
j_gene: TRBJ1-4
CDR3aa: CASSQRLWGFGEKLFF
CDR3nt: TGCGCCAGCAGCCAACGCCTGTGGGGGTTTGGTGAAAAACTGTTTTTT

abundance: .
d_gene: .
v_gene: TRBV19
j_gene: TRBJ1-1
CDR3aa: CASSLGSENTEAFF
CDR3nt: TGTGCCAGTAGCCTAGGATCAGAGAACACTGAAGCTTTCTTT

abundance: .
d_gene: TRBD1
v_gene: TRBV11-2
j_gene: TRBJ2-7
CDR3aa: CASSWRQGRAYEQYF
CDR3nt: TGTGCCAGCAGCTGGCGACAGGGACGGGCCTACGAGCAGTACTTC

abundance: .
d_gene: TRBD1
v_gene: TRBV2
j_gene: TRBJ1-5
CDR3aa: CASSGQGGNQPQHF
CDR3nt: TGTGCCAGCAGTGGACAGGGGGGGAATCAGCCCCAGCATTTT

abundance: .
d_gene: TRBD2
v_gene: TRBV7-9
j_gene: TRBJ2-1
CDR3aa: CASILSGSPAIEQFF
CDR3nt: TGTGCCAGCATCCTCAGCGGGAGCCCAGCGATTGAGCAGTTCTTC

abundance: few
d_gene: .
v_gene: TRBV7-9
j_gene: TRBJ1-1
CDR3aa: CASSLKFEAFF
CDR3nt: TGTGCCAGCAGCCTCAAGTTTGAAGCTTTCTTT

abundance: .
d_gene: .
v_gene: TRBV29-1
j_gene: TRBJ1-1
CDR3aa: CSAKTGTNTEAFF
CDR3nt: TGCAGCGCTAAAACAGGGACGAACACTGAAGCTTTCTTT

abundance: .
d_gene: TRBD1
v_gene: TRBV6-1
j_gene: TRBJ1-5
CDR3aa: CASSGTGGQPQHF
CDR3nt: TGTGCCAGCAGCGGGACAGGGGGACAGCCCCAGCATTTT

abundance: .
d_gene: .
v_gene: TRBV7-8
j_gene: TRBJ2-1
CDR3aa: CASSPYRDSSYNEQFF
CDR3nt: TGTGCCAGCAGCCCATACAGGGATAGCTCCTACAATGAGCAGTTCTTC